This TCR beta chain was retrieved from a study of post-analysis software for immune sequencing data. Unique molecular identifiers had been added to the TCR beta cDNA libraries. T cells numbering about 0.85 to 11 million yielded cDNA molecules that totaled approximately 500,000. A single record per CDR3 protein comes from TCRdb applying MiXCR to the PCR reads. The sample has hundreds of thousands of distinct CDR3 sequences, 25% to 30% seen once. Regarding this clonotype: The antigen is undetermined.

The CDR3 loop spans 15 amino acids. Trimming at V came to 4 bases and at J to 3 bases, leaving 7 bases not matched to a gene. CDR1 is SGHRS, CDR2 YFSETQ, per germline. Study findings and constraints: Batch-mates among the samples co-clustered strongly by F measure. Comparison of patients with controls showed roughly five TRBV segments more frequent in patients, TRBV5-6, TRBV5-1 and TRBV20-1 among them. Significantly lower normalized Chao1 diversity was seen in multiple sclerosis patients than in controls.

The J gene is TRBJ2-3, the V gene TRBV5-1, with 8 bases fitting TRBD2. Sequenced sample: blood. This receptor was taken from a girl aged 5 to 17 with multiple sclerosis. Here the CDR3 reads CASSPAGGLTDTQYF. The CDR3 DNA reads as TGCGCCAGCAGCCCCGCGGGGGGCCTTACAGATACGCAGTATTTT.